The rows below give T cell receptor beta chains drawn from one sample of a study of shared clonotypes between healthy human individuals. Method: immunoSEQ multiplex PCR; TCRdb's copy keeps in-frame clones and lacks some. Here the sample spans more than 450,000 clones, more than 65% being singletons. What was sequenced was PBMCs. These receptors all stem from a woman aged 40 to 49 in good health. Some clones in this sample may be carry-over from other donors' samples. Each CDR3 is given with its conserved first and last residue. The D gene is left open where the match is weak. Expanded clones get a size class; other rows say once, few or many, or leave the size out.

D: TRBD2; J: TRBJ2-1; V: TRBV7-3; size: NA; DNA: TGTGCCAGCAGCTCGACTAGCGCTTCCCCTCCCAGGGAGCAGTTCTTC; CDR3: CASSSTSASPPREQFF
D: NA; J: TRBJ1-1; V: TRBV11-2; size: NA; DNA: TGTGCCAGCAGCTTAGCGGCATTCACTGAAGCTTTCTTT; CDR3: CASSLAAFTEAFF
D: NA; J: TRBJ1-4; V: TRBV28; size: once; DNA: TGTGCCAGCAGTTTGAGACAAGATAATGAAAAACTGTTTTTT; CDR3: CASSLRQDNEKLFF
D: NA; J: TRBJ1-1; V: TRBV7-6; size: NA; DNA: TGTGCCAGCAGCCGGTTGGACAGAAACACTGAAGCTTTCTTT; CDR3: CASSRLDRNTEAFF
D: TRBD2; J: TRBJ2-3; V: TRBV6-1; size: NA; DNA: TGTGCCAGCAGTGAAAAGGGTCTAGCGGGAACAGATACGCAGTATTTT; CDR3: CASSEKGLAGTDTQYF
D: TRBD2; J: TRBJ2-2; V: TRBV28; size: NA; DNA: TGTGCCAGCACCCCGGGGGGAATCGAGGTAGCCGGGGAGCTGTTTTTT; CDR3: CASTPGGIEVAGELFF
D: TRBD1; J: TRBJ1-2; V: TRBV28; size: NA; DNA: TGTGCCAGCAGCCCAGGGGACAGCAACTATGGCTACACCTTC; CDR3: CASSPGDSNYGYTF
D: NA; J: TRBJ1-4; V: TRBV7-8; size: NA; DNA: TGTGCCAGCAGCTCCTCAAGGACTAAAACTAATGAAAAACTGTTTTTT; CDR3: CASSSSRTKTNEKLFF
D: NA; J: TRBJ2-4; V: TRBV21-1; size: NA; DNA: TGTGCCAGCAGCAAAGGGGGAGTTCCTACGTCCAAAAACATTCAGTACTTC; CDR3: CASSKGGVPTSKNIQYF
D: NA; J: TRBJ2-7; V: TRBV5-1; size: once; DNA: TGCGCCAGCAGCTTAAGTGGGAGGTCCTACGAGCAGTACTTC; CDR3: CASSLSGRSYEQYF
D: NA; J: TRBJ2-3; V: TRBV7-3; size: NA; DNA: TGTGCCAGCAGCACGGGATTCGCAGATACGCAGTATTTT; CDR3: CASSTGFADTQYF
D: TRBD1; J: TRBJ2-1; V: TRBV5-6; size: few; DNA: TGTGCCAGCAGCCCAGGGGACAGGGACTACAATGAGCAGTTCTTC; CDR3: CASSPGDRDYNEQFF
D: NA; J: TRBJ1-2; V: TRBV28; size: NA; DNA: TGTGCCAGCAGTCCAAACCCCCCCAGGTTCCGCTATGGCTACACCTTC; CDR3: CASSPNPPRFRYGYTF
D: TRBD2; J: TRBJ2-7; V: TRBV28; size: NA; DNA: TGTGCCAGCAGTCCTCATGGGCGGGGGGCCTACGAGCAGTACTTC; CDR3: CASSPHGRGAYEQYF
D: TRBD2; J: TRBJ2-1; V: TRBV9; size: NA; DNA: TGTGCCAGCAGCGTAGGCCCAAGCAGCGGGAACCCCTACAATGAGCAGTTCTTC; CDR3: CASSVGPSSGNPYNEQFF
D: NA; J: TRBJ2-3; V: TRBV7-8; size: NA; DNA: TGTGCCAGCAGCCCCACGGCAGATACGCAGTATTTT; CDR3: CASSPTADTQYF
D: TRBD1; J: TRBJ2-3; V: TRBV28; size: NA; DNA: TGTGCCAGCAGTCGGACAGGGCCAGATACGCAGTATTTT; CDR3: CASSRTGPDTQYF
D: TRBD1; J: TRBJ2-2; V: TRBV6-5; size: NA; DNA: TGTGCCAGCAGAATGGGACAGGGATACACCGGGGAGCTGTTTTTT; CDR3: CASRMGQGYTGELFF
D: NA; J: TRBJ2-3; V: TRBV7-2; size: NA; DNA: TGTGCCAGCAGCTTAGAGACTAGTACCACAGATACGCAGTATTTT; CDR3: CASSLETSTTDTQYF
D: NA; J: TRBJ1-1; V: TRBV30; size: NA; DNA: TGTGCCTGGAGTCGTCTGCTGGAAGCTTTCTTT; CDR3: CAWSRLLEAFF
D: TRBD1; J: TRBJ2-3; V: TRBV5-4; size: NA; DNA: TGTGCCAGCAGCTCGCCTGACAGGGTCCTGGATACGCAGTATTTT; CDR3: CASSSPDRVLDTQYF
D: TRBD1; J: TRBJ2-6; V: TRBV25-1; size: few; DNA: TGTGCCGTCCAGACAGGGGCGAGCTCTGGGGCCAACGTCCTGACTTTC; CDR3: CAVQTGASSGANVLTF
D: NA; J: TRBJ2-4; V: TRBV28; size: NA; DNA: TGTGCCAGCAGTCCTCCCTTTGTCGCCTTAGCCAAAAACATTCAGTACTTC; CDR3: CASSPPFVALAKNIQYF
D: TRBD2; J: TRBJ2-2; V: TRBV19; size: NA; DNA: TGTGCCAGCGGGGCCCCTAGCGGGAGTATAACCGGGGAGCTGTTTTTT; CDR3: CASGAPSGSITGELFF
D: NA; J: TRBJ2-7; V: TRBV6-5; size: few; DNA: TGTGCCAGCAGTTACCTGGGACACCACTACGAGCAGTACTTC; CDR3: CASSYLGHHYEQYF
D: TRBD2; J: TRBJ2-3; V: TRBV6-1; size: NA; DNA: TGTGCCAGTCAAGCGGGGGGGGGCACAGATACGCAGTATTTT; CDR3: CASQAGGGTDTQYF
D: NA; J: TRBJ2-5; V: TRBV10-1; size: NA; DNA: TGCGCCAGCAGTGAGAACGGGGGGACCCAGTACTTC; CDR3: CASSENGGTQYF
D: TRBD1; J: TRBJ1-1; V: TRBV5-1; size: few; DNA: TGCGCCAGCAGCAAGGACAGGGTTCGCACTGAAGCTTTCTTT; CDR3: CASSKDRVRTEAFF
D: TRBD1; J: TRBJ1-5; V: TRBV19; size: NA; DNA: TGTGCCAGTAGTACCCTACAGGGGGCTCTGGGCGGCAATCAGCCCCAGCATTTT; CDR3: CASSTLQGALGGNQPQHF
D: NA; J: TRBJ1-1; V: TRBV7-9; size: once; DNA: TGTGCCAGCAGCTTAGGTCGGGGCCTTGAGGCTGAAGCTTTCTTT; CDR3: CASSLGRGLEAEAFF
D: TRBD1; J: TRBJ2-3; V: TRBV4-1; size: NA; DNA: TGCGCCAGCAGCCAAAACGGGGCCCCGACAGGGCCAGATACGCAGTATTTT; CDR3: CASSQNGAPTGPDTQYF
D: NA; J: TRBJ2-6; V: TRBV7-3; size: NA; DNA: TGTGCCAGCAGCTCCCACAGGGTACCCCCACTTGGAGGGGCCAACGTCCTGACTTTC; CDR3: CASSSHRVPPLGGANVLTF
D: NA; J: TRBJ2-5; V: TRBV11-1; size: few; DNA: TGTGCCAGCAGCCCGAGGTTGGAGACCCAGTACTTC; CDR3: CASSPRLETQYF
D: TRBD1; J: TRBJ1-6; V: TRBV6-5; size: NA; DNA: TGTGCCAGCAGGGGACAGACCTCTTCACCCCTCCACTTT; CDR3: CASRGQTSSPLHF
D: NA; J: TRBJ2-3; V: TRBV9; size: NA; DNA: TGTGCCAGCAGCGAGAGGGACCCCACAGATACGCAGTATTTT; CDR3: CASSERDPTDTQYF
D: TRBD1; J: TRBJ1-1; V: TRBV28; size: NA; DNA: TGTGCCAGCAGTCTGACAGGGGATGGTACTGAAGCTTTCTTT; CDR3: CASSLTGDGTEAFF
D: TRBD1; J: TRBJ1-5; V: TRBV19; size: once; DNA: TGTGCCAGTAGTACCCGGGACAGCCCGAATCAGCCCCAGCATTTT; CDR3: CASSTRDSPNQPQHF
D: NA; J: TRBJ2-7; V: TRBV28; size: NA; DNA: TGTGCCAGCAGTAGGGGGGCAACCTACGAGCAGTACTTC; CDR3: CASSRGATYEQYF
D: TRBD1; J: TRBJ2-7; V: TRBV5-1; size: NA; DNA: TGCGCCAGCAGCTCTACAGGGGACCACGAGCAGTACTTC; CDR3: CASSSTGDHEQYF
D: NA; J: TRBJ2-3; V: TRBV7-2; size: NA; DNA: TGTGCCAGCAGCTTTTCCCGTAGCACAGATACGCAGTATTTT; CDR3: CASSFSRSTDTQYF
D: NA; J: TRBJ1-6; V: TRBV30; size: NA; DNA: TGTGCCTGGAGTGGTGGCCCAAATAATTCACCCCTCCACTTT; CDR3: CAWSGGPNNSPLHF
D: TRBD1; J: TRBJ2-7; V: TRBV30; size: NA; DNA: TGTGCCTGGAGTCCTGGGACAGGATCCTACGAGCAGTACTTC; CDR3: CAWSPGTGSYEQYF
D: TRBD1; J: TRBJ1-2; V: TRBV12-5; size: NA; DNA: TGTGCTAGTGGTTTGGTACTTGCCAGGGGGCGTTATGGCTACACCTTC; CDR3: CASGLVLARGRYGYTF
D: TRBD2; J: TRBJ2-5; V: TRBV30; size: NA; DNA: TGTGCCTGGAGTGTCTCCCTCGGGGCGGGAGGACGAGAGACCCAGTACTTC; CDR3: CAWSVSLGAGGRETQYF
D: NA; J: TRBJ2-5; V: TRBV5-1; size: NA; DNA: TGCGCCAGCAGCTTGGGCGTGGTGGCCGATTGGCAAGAGACCCAGTACTTC; CDR3: CASSLGVVADWQETQYF
D: NA; J: TRBJ1-2; V: TRBV11-1; size: once; DNA: TGTGCCAGCAGCCCCGCCAGGGGACGTGGCTACACCTTC; CDR3: CASSPARGRGYTF
D: TRBD1; J: TRBJ1-1; V: TRBV7-9; size: NA; DNA: TGTGCCAGCAGCTCGGCCGGGACAGGGTTGAACACTGAAGCTTTCTTT; CDR3: CASSSAGTGLNTEAFF
D: NA; J: TRBJ1-1; V: TRBV18; size: NA; DNA: TGTGCCAGCTCACCACGACAAGTCGAGGAGGCTTTCTTT; CDR3: CASSPRQVEEAFF
D: TRBD2; J: TRBJ2-4; V: TRBV10-2; size: NA; DNA: TGCGCCAGCAGTGTCCTGGGAGGGAACATTCAGTACTTC; CDR3: CASSVLGGNIQYF
D: NA; J: TRBJ1-4; V: TRBV5-6; size: NA; DNA: TGTGCCAGCAGCTTGAGGGCAGGCAATGAAAAACTGTTTTTT; CDR3: CASSLRAGNEKLFF
D: NA; J: TRBJ2-1; V: TRBV28; size: few; DNA: TGTGCCAGCAGTTATGGGGGCTCCTACAATGAGCAGTTCTTC; CDR3: CASSYGGSYNEQFF
D: TRBD2; J: TRBJ2-1; V: TRBV5-6; size: NA; DNA: TGTGCCAGCAGCTTGGCTGCAGGGTCCGGCGGGGGAGCGCAGTTCTTC; CDR3: CASSLAAGSGGGAQFF
D: NA; J: TRBJ1-2; V: TRBV11-2; size: NA; DNA: TGTGCCAGCAGCTTGACATTCGACTATGGCTACACCTTC; CDR3: CASSLTFDYGYTF
D: TRBD2; J: TRBJ2-3; V: TRBV2; size: NA; DNA: TGTGCCAGCAGAGAGACTAGCAGCCACGATACGCAGTATTTT; CDR3: CASRETSSHDTQYF
D: TRBD1; J: TRBJ1-1; V: TRBV5-6; size: NA; DNA: TGTGCCAGCAACGGACAGGGGGGGCCTGAAGCTTTCTTT; CDR3: CASNGQGGPEAFF
D: NA; J: TRBJ2-1; V: TRBV6-6; size: NA; DNA: TGTGCCAGCAGTCCCCTGCGGACCAGCTCCTACAATGAGCAGTTCTTC; CDR3: CASSPLRTSSYNEQFF
D: NA; J: TRBJ1-2; V: TRBV28; size: NA; DNA: TGTGCCAGCAACCCCGGGAGTAATAACTATGGCTACACCTTC; CDR3: CASNPGSNNYGYTF
D: TRBD1; J: TRBJ2-2; V: TRBV27; size: NA; DNA: TGTGCCAGCAGTTTATGGGTAGGGACAGTAAACACCGGGGAGCTGTTTTTT; CDR3: CASSLWVGTVNTGELFF
D: NA; J: TRBJ2-5; V: TRBV5-4; size: NA; DNA: TGTGCCAGCAGCTTGTATGGGACAAGAGAGACCCAGTACTTC; CDR3: CASSLYGTRETQYF
D: TRBD1; J: TRBJ2-7; V: TRBV28; size: NA; DNA: TGTGCCAGCAGTGTAACAGGGGGAAGATCGCACGAGCAGTACTTC; CDR3: CASSVTGGRSHEQYF